This T cell receptor (beta chain) was retrieved from a study of T cells in Graves' hyperthyroidism and ophthalmopathy. Overall study findings and caveats: Blood also contained most expanded thyroid clonotypes above 0.001.

Out of 10 ml of fresh peripheral blood came the PBMCs. The table lists this clonotype with many counts. Its target is unknown. TCR beta CDR3 regions were amplified from RNA. Primed by the HTBI set, a first-round RT-PCR was run on the TCR CDR3. Each CDR3 protein gets one entry after TCRdb re-called the multiplex PCR reads with MiXCR. The data hold under 650,000 distinct CDR3 sequences, with 16% observed a single time. The CDR3 length is 15 residues. V shed 5 bases, J shed 5 bases, and the junction held 11 bases outside the gene matches. CDR1 and CDR2 (germline): MDHEN, SYDVKM. The chain couples TRBV28 to TRBJ2-5; 7 bases fit TRBD1. The specimen sequenced was blood. This TCR derives from a woman aged 30 to 39 with Graves' hyperthyroidism. The CDR3, as DNA: TGTGCCAGCAGTCCCAGTCACCGGGACAGTGAGACCCAGTACTTC. Protein product: CASSPSHRDSETQYF. Together with reference TRBV28 and TRBJ2-5, the CDR3 gives the full variable domain: DVKVTQSSRYLVKRTGEKVFLECVQDMDHENMFWYRQDPGLGLRLIYFSYDVKMKEKGDIPEGYSVSREKKERFSLILESASTNQTSMYLCASSPSHRDSETQYFGPGTRLLVL.